The T cell receptor beta chain under discussion was sequenced for a study of T cell changes during pregnancy in multiple sclerosis. Measured with immunoSEQ multiplex PCR; TCRdb has only the in-frame clones, and not every one. The sample lists about 100,000 clones; 85% to 95% were seen once. V dropped 0 bases and J dropped 9 bases, with 24 bases sitting between them. CDR3 length: 17 residues. In germline, CDR1 is GTSNPN, CDR2 SVGIG (reference sequence). The clonotype originates from a female donor with multiple sclerosis, enrolled in a pregnancy study. This chain uses TRBV30 with TRBJ1-5, with D tentatively TRBD1 (5 bases). Sequenced here: peripheral blood, sampled in the second trimester of pregnancy. Written as DNA, the CDR3 is TGTGCCTGGAGTGTAGTAATTGAAGGGGCCTCCAGGGCGCCCCAGCATTTT. This gives the protein CAWSVVIEGASRAPQHF.